Listed below are T cell receptor beta chains from one sample, sequenced in a study of spatial heterogeneity in lung cancer. In TCRdb, the 5' RACE reads were re-called with MiXCR into one record per CDR3 protein. The sample holds 85,000 to 100,000 distinct CDR3 sequences, approximately 12% seen once. The source was PBMCs, collected at surgery. The source of these receptors is a male donor with early-stage non-small cell lung cancer. Each CDR3 is given with its conserved first and last residue. A D gene is named only where the DNA matches it firmly. Size values are once, few and many counts, or a class for expanded clones, and some rows have none.

V gene	J gene	clone size	D gene	CDR3 DNA	CDR3 protein
TRBV2	TRBJ2-1	few	TRBD2	TGTGCCAGCAGTGGGCTAGCGGGGAGACATGAGCAGTTCTTC	CASSGLAGRHEQFF
TRBV20-1	TRBJ1-5	.	TRBD1	TGCAGTGCTCTGACAGGGATCGGCAATCAGCCCCAGCATTTT	CSALTGIGNQPQHF
TRBV29-1	TRBJ2-3	many	.	TGCAGCGGAATAGGGGTCGTGACAGATACGCAGTATTTT	CSGIGVVTDTQYF
TRBV28	TRBJ1-2	.	.	TGTGCCAGCAGTTCAGCTAACTATGGCTGCACCTTC	CASSSANYGCTF
TRBV12-5	TRBJ1-1	few	.	TGTGCTAGTGGATCAACCCGGACAGAAAACACTGAAGCTTTCTTT	CASGSTRTENTEAFF
TRBV10-3	TRBJ2-7	few	TRBD2	TGTGCCATCGGACCCCCAGGGACTAACGAGCAGTACTTC	CAIGPPGTNEQYF
TRBV12-3/TRBV12-4	TRBJ2-7	many	TRBD2	TGTGCCAGCACTCCTACAGCGCTAGCGGACTACGAGCAGTACTTC	CASTPTALADYEQYF
TRBV28	TRBJ2-1	few	.	TGTGCCAGCCTTGAAAACGGGCCGTACAATGAGCAGTTCTTC	CASLENGPYNEQFF
TRBV6-5	TRBJ2-2	few	.	TGTGCCAGCCAATGCCCGGGACACCGAACCGGGGAGCTGTTTTTT	CASQCPGHRTGELFF
TRBV28	TRBJ2-7	few	TRBD1	TGTGCCAGCAGTTTATCCTATTCCACGGGACAGGGTCTTTACGAGCAGTACTTC	CASSLSYSTGQGLYEQYF
TRBV12-3/TRBV12-4	TRBJ1-4	few	.	TGTGCCAGCACCATAGGAGGGAGCTCCTCAACTAATGAAAAACTGTTTTTT	CASTIGGSSSTNEKLFF
TRBV7-6	TRBJ2-2	.	.	TGTGCCAGCGCCTTGAGGGCAGGGGCCACCGGGGAGCTGTTTTTT	CASALRAGATGELFF
TRBV20-1	TRBJ2-1	.	.	TGCAGTGCTAGAGTGGCTGACAATGAGCAGTTCTTC	CSARVADNEQFF
TRBV7-8	TRBJ2-5	few	.	TGTGCCAGCAGCTTCCGCCAAGAGACCCAGTACTTC	CASSFRQETQYF
TRBV20-1	TRBJ2-1	.	TRBD2	TGCAGTGCGGTACTAGCGGAATACAATGAGCAGTTCTTC	CSAVLAEYNEQFF
TRBV4-3	TRBJ2-1	many	TRBD2	TGCGCCAGCAGCCAAGCCGCTAGCGGGATGAACAATGAGCAGTTCTTC	CASSQAASGMNNEQFF
TRBV7-9	TRBJ2-7	.	.	TGTGCCAGCAGCTTATCACTAGCCTACGAGCAGTACTTC	CASSLSLAYEQYF
TRBV5-1	TRBJ1-5	.	.	TGCGCCAGCAGCCCAGGGGCCAATCAGCCCCAGCATTTT	CASSPGANQPQHF
TRBV7-9	TRBJ2-1	.	TRBD2	TGTGCCAGCAGCTTAACTAGCGGGGGTGGTAATGAGCAGTTCTTC	CASSLTSGGGNEQFF
TRBV5-1	TRBJ2-2	few	TRBD2	TGCGCCAGCAGGCAAAGCGGGAAAGCGAACACCGGGGAGCTGTTTTTT	CASRQSGKANTGELFF
TRBV24-1	TRBJ2-1	.	TRBD2	TGTGCCACCAGTGATTTGGGGACTAGCGGGAACGGTGAGCAGTTCTTC	CATSDLGTSGNGEQFF
TRBV11-3	TRBJ2-5	.	.	TGTGCCAGCAGCTTACGGACAGAAGAGACCCAGTACTTC	CASSLRTEETQYF
TRBV29-1	TRBJ1-1	.	.	TGCAGCGTTCACCCGGGGGGCAAGAACACTGAAGCTTTCTTT	CSVHPGGKNTEAFF
TRBV29-1	TRBJ2-7	few	.	TGCAGCGTTGGGGACCGGAAAGACGAGCAGTACTTC	CSVGDRKDEQYF
TRBV11-1	TRBJ2-5	.	.	TGTGCCAGCAGCATGGGTCACGAGACCCAGTACTTC	CASSMGHETQYF
TRBV9	TRBJ2-3	.	.	TGTGCCAGCAGCCCGATGCCCTCTAGCACAGATACGCAGTATTTT	CASSPMPSSTDTQYF
TRBV28	TRBJ1-2	.	.	TGTGCCATCCCGCGGGGCTTTGGCTACACCTTC	CAIPRGFGYTF
TRBV12-3/TRBV12-4	TRBJ2-4	few	.	TGTGCCAGCAGCAAGGGGGGGATAGCCAAAAACATTCAGTACTTC	CASSKGGIAKNIQYF
TRBV2	TRBJ1-4	many	TRBD1	TGTGCCAGCAAGCAGACAGGGGACACCTCGGAAAAACTGTTTTTT	CASKQTGDTSEKLFF
TRBV12-3/TRBV12-4	TRBJ2-3	few	TRBD1	TGTGCCAGCAGTTCAGACAGGGGGTCATGGGCTACGCAGTATTTT	CASSSDRGSWATQYF
TRBV6-2/TRBV6-3	TRBJ2-2	many	TRBD1	TGTGCCAGCAGTTATCATCGAGGGGGCGGCTCCGGGGAGCTGTTTTTT	CASSYHRGGGSGELFF
TRBV4-3	TRBJ2-7	many	TRBD1	TGCGCCAGCAGCCAAGGACAGGGTATTTCCTACGAGCAGTACTTC	CASSQGQGISYEQYF
TRBV24-1	TRBJ2-1	many	TRBD2	TGTGCCACCAGTGGGGGGGGAGCGGGAGATCGCTACAATGAGCAGTTCTTC	CATSGGGAGDRYNEQFF
TRBV28	TRBJ2-3	.	.	TGTGCCAGCAGTTTACCCCTTTATACGCAGTATTTT	CASSLPLYTQYF
TRBV7-2	TRBJ1-2	many	.	TGTGCCAGCAGCACCGGATTCGACTATGGCTACACCTTC	CASSTGFDYGYTF
TRBV7-8	TRBJ2-2	few	.	TGTGCCAGCAGCTTAGGCTCGAACACCGGGGAGCTGTTTTTT	CASSLGSNTGELFF
TRBV6-2/TRBV6-3	TRBJ2-5	few	TRBD2	TGTGCCAGCAGCCGCGGACTAGCGGGAGGTTTAGAGACCCAGTACTTC	CASSRGLAGGLETQYF
TRBV19	TRBJ2-1	few	.	TGTGCCAGTACCCCGTTCACTGCGGGCAATGAGCAGTTCTTC	CASTPFTAGNEQFF
TRBV29-1	TRBJ2-7	.	.	TGCAGCGTTTCGACAGGGAGGCCCGAGCAGTACTTC	CSVSTGRPEQYF
TRBV7-9	TRBJ1-1	many	TRBD1	TGTGCCAGCAGCTGGGACAGGGCCACTGAAGCTTTCTTT	CASSWDRATEAFF
TRBV28	TRBJ2-7	many	.	TGTGCCAGCAGACGATCCTACGAGCAGTACTTC	CASRRSYEQYF
TRBV7-7	TRBJ2-2	few	.	TGTGCTAGCAGTAAGGACGGGAACACCGGGGAGCTGTTTTTT	CASSKDGNTGELFF
TRBV11-2	TRBJ1-6	.	TRBD1	TGTGCCAGCAGCCAGGGGGCCGGGTTGGGAAATTCACCCCTCCACTTT	CASSQGAGLGNSPLHF
TRBV10-3	TRBJ2-6	many	.	TGTGCCATCAGTGAGTCGACCATTGCTGGGGCCAACGTCCTGACTTTC	CAISESTIAGANVLTF
TRBV12-3/TRBV12-4	TRBJ1-1	few	.	TGTGCCAGCAGTCCACGAGGGGGGGGGAACACTGAAGCTTTCTTT	CASSPRGGGNTEAFF
TRBV18	TRBJ2-7	few	.	TGTGCCAGCTCACCTTATAAAGGGAGTTCCCCCTACGAGCAGTACTTC	CASSPYKGSSPYEQYF
TRBV10-3	TRBJ2-5	.	TRBD1	TGTGCCATCAATGAGGGGGCAGGGGAGACCCAGTACTTC	CAINEGAGETQYF
TRBV27	TRBJ1-1	few	.	TGTGCCAGCAGCCTGAGGGGGGAGGCTGAAGCTTTCTTT	CASSLRGEAEAFF
TRBV29-1	TRBJ1-3	many	.	TGCAGCGTACGATCTGGAAACACCATATATTTT	CSVRSGNTIYF
TRBV28	TRBJ1-5	many	.	TGTGCCAGCAGTTCCTCAGGCTATCAGCCCCAGCATTTT	CASSSSGYQPQHF
TRBV5-5	TRBJ2-5	few	.	TGTGCCAGCAGCTTTCCGGGGCAAGAGACCCAGTACTTC	CASSFPGQETQYF